One and the same sample provided the 12 T cell receptor beta chains below, sequenced in a study of blood T cell repertoires in COVID-19. Measured with immunoSEQ multiplex PCR; TCRdb has only the in-frame clones, and not every one. Found here are 200,000 to 300,000 clones, approximately 86% of them singletons; the top ten hold roughly 3.3%. Sequencing input: PBMCs or T cells enriched from blood (not recorded which). These receptors were taken from a woman between 40 and 55 years old with acute COVID-19.

This chain connects TRBV2 to TRBJ1-6; 9 positions agree with TRBD1. Losses at the gene ends were 10 bases for V and 6 bases for J; bases not matched to a gene: 7. The length of the CDR3 is 14 residues. CDR1 SNHLY and CDR2 FYNNEI come from the germline V gene. The CDR3 loop is CATRTGDVNSPLHF. CDR3 in DNA: TGTGCCACCAGGACAGGGGACGTTAATTCACCCCTCCACTTT. Supplemented by reference TRBV2 and TRBJ1-6, the full variable domain reads EPEVTQTPSHQVTQMGQEVILRCVPISNHLYFYWYRQILGQKVEFLVSFYNNEISEKSEIFDDQFSVERPDGSNFTLKIRSTKLEDSAMYFCATRTGDVNSPLHFGNGTRLTVT.

V gene TRBV28 combines with J gene TRBJ2-1, with 15 bases that match TRBD2. The CDR3 is 16 residues long. J lost 5 bases, V lost 4 bases, and 3 bases had no gene match. Germline CDR1 MDHEN, CDR2 SYDVKM. CDR3 amino acids: CASSWGLAGGDNEQFF. CDR3 nucleotide sequence: TGTGCCAGCAGTTGGGGACTAGCGGGGGGTGACAATGAGCAGTTCTTC.

The chain has TRBV12-3 or TRBV12-4 and TRBJ2-7; 9 bases match TRBD1. This CDR3 spans 12 amino acids. V trimming: 4 bases; J trimming: 8 bases; junction bases outside the gene matches: 3. The DNA for the CDR3 is TGTGCCAGCAGTTGGGGACAGGGTCAGCAGTACTTC. Amino acids: CASSWGQGQQYF.

The chain joins TRBV19 to TRBJ2-2, with TRBD1 identical over 8 bases. The CDR3 spans 17 residues. V lost 5 bases and J lost 3; bases outside the gene matches: 11. Germline CDR1 LNHDA, CDR2 SQIVND (reference sequence). The CDR3 nucleotides are TGTGCCAGTAGTTTACGACAGGGGATCGATTACACCGGGGAGCTGTTTTTT. Amino acids: CASSLRQGIDYTGELFF.

Written as DNA, the CDR3 is TGTGCCAGCAGCCAAGAAGGTAAGCGGGAGTTGTTCGAGCAGTACTTC. Its translation: CASSQEGKRELFEQYF. The rearrangement links TRBV3-1 (or the pseudogene TRBV3-2) to TRBJ2-7; TRBD2 matches at 8 bases. Germline-derived CDR1 and CDR2 are LGHDT and YNNKEL (reference sequence). The length of the CDR3 is 16 residues. Trimming took 0 bases from V and 6 from J; bases not matched to a gene: 10.

V usage is TRBV6-1 and J usage is TRBJ1-5, with D possibly matching TRBD1 (5 bases). The germline V gene encodes CDR1 MNHNS and CDR2 SASEGT. This CDR3 is built from 15 residues. Trimming shortened V by 1 base and J by 1 base, and 8 bases separated the two germline ends. CDR3 bases: TGTGCCAGCAGTGAAGTCAGGGCGAGCAATCAGCCCCAGCATTTT. This encodes CASSEVRASNQPQHF.

This chain uses TRBV18 with TRBJ2-7; 7 positions agree with TRBD1. V gave up 6 bases and J gave up 3 bases; unmatched junction bases: 8. The CDR3 totals 14 residues. Germline V gives CDR1 KGHSH, CDR2 LQKENI. DNA of the CDR3: TGTGCCAGCTCTCCGACAGGGAACGACTACGAGCAGTACTTC. This gives the protein CASSPTGNDYEQYF.

This chain links TRBV4-2 with TRBJ2-1; TRBD1 matches 12 bases. J gave up 7 bases and V 3 bases, and 7 bases lay outside the gene matches. Germline V CDR1 and CDR2: LGHNA, YNFKEQ. The CDR3 has 16 residues. For the CDR3, the DNA is TGTGCCAGCAGCCAGGCCGGGACAGGGGGCGGAAATGAGCAGTTCTTC. Translated, it gives CASSQAGTGGGNEQFF.

DNA for the CDR3: TGTGCCAGCAGCTTAGCACCGGGACTTGCCGGCGGGGCCCAGTACTTC. Its translation is CASSLAPGLAGGAQYF. The rearrangement links TRBV7-2 to TRBJ2-5; D may be TRBD2 (6 bases). The V end lost 0 bases, the J end lost 9 bases, and 20 bases lay between the germline ends. The germline gives CDR1 SGHTA, CDR2 FQGNSA. This CDR3 spans 16 amino acids.

This clone was seen at least ten times. V usage is TRBV14 and J usage is TRBJ1-2; D is unclear. Per the germline V gene, CDR1 is SGHDN and CDR2 is FVKESK. V lost 1 base, J lost 4 bases, and 4 bases lay in between. The CDR3 extends over 12 amino acids. The CDR3: CASSQASYGYTF. In DNA, the CDR3 is TGTGCCAGCAGCCAAGCTAGCTATGGCTACACCTTC. The variable domain in full, with the rest retrieved from reference TRBV14 and TRBJ1-2, is EAGVTQFPSHSVIEKGQTVTLRCDPISGHDNLYWYRRVMGKEIKFLLHFVKESKQDESGMPNNRFLAERTGGTYSTLKVQPAELEDSGVYFCASSQASYGYTFGSGTRLTVV.

This chain uses TRBV2 with TRBJ2-7; 10 bases agree with TRBD2. Losses at the gene ends were 6 bases for V and 3 bases for J; bases not matched to a gene: 2. Germline V gene lookup returns CDR1 SNHLY and CDR2 FYNNEI. CDR3 size: 13 residues. The CDR3 is CASSSSGGYEQYF. The CDR3 coding sequence is TGTGCCAGCAGCTCTAGCGGGGGCTACGAGCAGTACTTC.

The rearrangement links TRBV5-1 to TRBJ2-2; the D gene is possibly TRBD1 (6 bases). CDR1 is SGHRS, CDR2 YFSETQ, per germline. V lost 4 bases, J lost 7 bases, and 17 bases lay in between. The CDR3 is 15 residues long. As DNA, the CDR3 is TGCGCCAGCAGCAGTTTACAGGGATCGGGCGGGGAGCTGTTTTTT. Protein: CASSSLQGSGGELFF.